The 3 T cell receptor beta chains reported below all come from one sample, sequenced in a study of blood T cells in healthy people across ages. The use of a sample-barcoded 5' primer and a J-beta primer mix characterized a second PCR of about 7 to 12 cycles. TCRdb re-analysed the 5' RACE reads in MiXCR, keeping a single row per CDR3 protein. The data contain some 1.6 million distinct CDR3 sequences, about 35% of them singletons. The sample comprised blood. The receptors were gathered from a woman aged 25 to 45 in good health.

This clonotype appeared a few times. The V call is TRBV4-2, the J call TRBJ2-5, with D unclear. TRBJ2-7 explains the end of the DNA better; the J call may be wrong. From germline, CDR1 is LGHNA and CDR2 YNFKEQ. The CDR3 runs to 13 residues. The chain's CDR3 is CASSQDNGSEQYF. In DNA form, the CDR3 reads TGTGCCAGCAGCCAAGACAACGGTTCCGAGCAGTACTTC.

Of note for this clonotype: This may be a read error: a much more frequent sequence differs by one nucleotide. This chain connects TRBV5-6 to TRBJ2-5; D is perhaps TRBD1 or TRBD2 (5 bases each). Looked up from germline, CDR1 is SGHDT and CDR2 is YYEEEE. CDR3 length equals 15 residues. The V end was cut by 1 base, the J end by 5 bases, with 15 bases between. CDR3 sequence (DNA): TGTGCCAGCAGCTTGATGGGACCCGAAACGGAGACCCAGTACTTC. This codes for CASSLMGPETETQYF.

The chain combines TRBV5-1 with TRBJ2-1; 10 positions match TRBD2. The junction had 3 bases not matched to a gene; V was cut back by 3 bases and J by 3 bases. The V gene's germline CDR1 is SGHRS and CDR2 YFSETQ. The CDR3 is made up of 15 amino acids. The CDR3 DNA follows: TGCGCCAGCAGCTGGCTAGCGGGAGACTACAATGAGCAGTTCTTC. Amino acids: CASSWLAGDYNEQFF.